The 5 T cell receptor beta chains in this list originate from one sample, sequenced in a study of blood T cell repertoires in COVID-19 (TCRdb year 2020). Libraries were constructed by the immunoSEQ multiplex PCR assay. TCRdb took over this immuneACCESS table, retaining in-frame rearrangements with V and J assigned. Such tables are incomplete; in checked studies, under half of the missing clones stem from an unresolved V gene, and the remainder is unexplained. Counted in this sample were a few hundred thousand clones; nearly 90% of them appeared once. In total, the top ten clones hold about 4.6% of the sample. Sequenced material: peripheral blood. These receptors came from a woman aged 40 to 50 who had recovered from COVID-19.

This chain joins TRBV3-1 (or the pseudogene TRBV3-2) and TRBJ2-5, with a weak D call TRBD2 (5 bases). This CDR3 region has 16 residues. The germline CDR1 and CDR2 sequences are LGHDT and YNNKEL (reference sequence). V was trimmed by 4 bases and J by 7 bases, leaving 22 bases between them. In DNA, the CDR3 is TGTGCCAGCAGCCCGACGGTTGGAGCGGCCCGGGGGACCCAGTACTTC. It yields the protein CASSPTVGAARGTQYF.

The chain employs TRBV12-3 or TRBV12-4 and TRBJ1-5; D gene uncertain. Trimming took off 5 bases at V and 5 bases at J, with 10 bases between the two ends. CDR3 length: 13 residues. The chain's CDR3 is CASSPGVDQPQHF. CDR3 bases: TGTGCCAGCAGTCCCGGGGTGGATCAGCCCCAGCATTTT.

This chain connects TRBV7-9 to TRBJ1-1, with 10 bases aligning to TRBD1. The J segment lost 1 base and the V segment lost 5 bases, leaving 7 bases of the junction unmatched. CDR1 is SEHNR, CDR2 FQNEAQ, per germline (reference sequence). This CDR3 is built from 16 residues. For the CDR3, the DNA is TGTGCCAGCAGCCCGGGACAGGGGAGGACGAACACTGAAGCTTTCTTT. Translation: CASSPGQGRTNTEAFF.

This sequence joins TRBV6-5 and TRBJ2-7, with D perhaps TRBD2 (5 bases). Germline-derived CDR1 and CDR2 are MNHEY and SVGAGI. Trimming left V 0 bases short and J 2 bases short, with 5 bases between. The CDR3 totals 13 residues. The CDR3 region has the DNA TGTGCCAGCAGTTACTCGGGAGCCTACGAGCAGTACTTC. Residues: CASSYSGAYEQYF.

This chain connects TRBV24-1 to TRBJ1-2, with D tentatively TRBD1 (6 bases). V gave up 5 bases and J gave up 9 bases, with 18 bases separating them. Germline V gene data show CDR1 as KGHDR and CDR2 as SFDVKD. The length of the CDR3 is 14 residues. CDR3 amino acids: CATSAGTGPLSYTF. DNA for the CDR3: TGTGCCACCAGTGCCGGTACAGGGCCGTTGAGCTACACCTTC.